A single sample gave rise to the 7 T cell receptor beta chains below, sequenced in a study of blood T cell repertoires in COVID-19. Sequencing used immunoSEQ multiplex PCR; TCRdb keeps in-frame clones, though not all of them. Of about 400,000 clones listed, nearly 90% are singletons. Source material: PBMCs or T cells enriched from blood (not recorded which). These receptors all come from a woman aged 18-29 years with acute COVID-19.

With respect to this clone: No conserved phenylalanine or tryptophan is present at the end of the CDR3, so a read error is the likely explanation. The DNA is omitted, as the CDR3 cannot be located on it reliably, and the CDR3 follows TCRdb's listing. J is TRBJ1-5 and V is TRBV28; the table's D call of TRBD1 was not tested on the DNA. Germline values: CDR1 MDHEN, CDR2 SYDVKM. The CDR3 length equals 12 residues, ends included. CDR3 amino acids: CASSSGTATARV.

The genes are TRBV28 and TRBJ2-5; 12 nucleotides align to TRBD2. Germline V gene lookup returns CDR1 MDHEN and CDR2 SYDVKM. V was pared by 5 bases and J by 3 bases, with 13 bases of the junction left unmatched. This CDR3 comprises 18 residues. CDR3 amino acids: CASSPAPFTSGRKETQYF. The CDR3 DNA is TGTGCCAGCAGTCCCGCACCATTTACTAGCGGGAGGAAAGAGACCCAGTACTTC.

CDR3 sequence reads: CASSIVGGRKNIQYF. The CDR3 nucleotides are TGTGCCAGTAGTATCGTTGGAGGAAGAAAAAACATTCAGTACTTC. The chain uses TRBV19 and TRBJ2-4; D might be TRBD2 (5 bases). V was cut by 3 bases and J by 4 bases, with 13 bases left in between. The CDR3 covers 15 residues. Germline assignment: CDR1 LNHDA and CDR2 SQIVND (reference sequence).

This clone was observed a handful of times. The genes are TRBV30 and TRBJ1-4, with D perhaps TRBD1 (5 bases). CDR1 is GTSNPN and CDR2 is SVGIG in the germline V gene (reference sequence). V was clipped by 0 bases and J by 8 bases, with 7 bases between them. The CDR3 spans 12 residues. CDR3 region: CAWSVGVEKLFF. CDR3 nucleotide sequence: TGTGCCTGGAGTGTAGGGGTGGAAAAACTGTTTTTT.

The chain is built from TRBV6-2 or TRBV6-3 and TRBJ2-7, with 10 positions matching TRBD1. In germline, CDR1 is MNHEY, CDR2 SVGEGT. The trim removed 4 bases at V and 0 bases at J, leaving 6 bases unmatched. The CDR3 runs to 16 residues. The CDR3 is CASSWGRQGASYEQYF. The CDR3 region has the DNA TGTGCCAGCAGTTGGGGACGACAGGGGGCCTCCTACGAGCAGTACTTC.

The rearrangement joins TRBV20-1 to TRBJ1-1; 7 bases align to TRBD1. Trimming took 6 bases from V and 1 from J; bases not matched to a gene: 8. This CDR3 contains 14 residues. The V gene's germline CDR1 is DFQATT and CDR2 SNEGSKA (reference sequence). The CDR3 coding sequence is TGCAGTGCAAGTAAAACAGGGGCGAACACTGAAGCTTTCTTT. This codes for CSASKTGANTEAFF.

The genes are TRBV19 and TRBJ1-2; 8 positions agree with TRBD1. There are 14 residues in the CDR3. CDR1 LNHDA and CDR2 SQIVND come from the germline V gene (reference sequence). V was pared by 6 bases and J by 6 bases, with 9 bases of the junction left unmatched. This CDR3 is CASRYDRGSNGYTF. As DNA, the CDR3 is TGTGCCAGTAGATACGACAGGGGTAGTAATGGCTACACCTTC.